This entry lists 23 T cell receptor beta chains sequenced from one sample in a study of blood T cell repertoires in COVID-19. Some clones are missing from TCRdb's copy, which holds only in-frame ones; the method was immunoSEQ multiplex PCR. The top ten clones hold 35% to 50% of a sample with about 14,000 clones, around four fifths of them seen once. Sequencing used peripheral blood. These receptors were taken from a woman of 80 years or more with acute or convalescent COVID-19.

This clone has a single count. V gene TRBV6-5 combines with J gene TRBJ1-3, with a possible D match to TRBD1 (6 bases). V lost 10 bases to trimming and J lost 0 bases, with 13 bases between them. The CDR3 spans 14 residues. The V gene's germline CDR1 is MNHEY and CDR2 SVGAGI. The DNA of the CDR3 is TGTGCCACCTCGGACAGTCTCTCTGGAAACACCATATATTTT. This translates into CATSDSLSGNTIYF.

V is TRBV5-6 and J is TRBJ1-5, with 9 bases matching TRBD1. V was clipped by 8 bases and J by 7 bases; unmatched bases: 13. This CDR3 spans 15 amino acids. The germline V gene encodes CDR1 SGHDT and CDR2 YYEEEE. The chain's CDR3 is CASRTGERTKQPQHF. CDR3 coding DNA: TGTGCCAGTAGGACAGGGGAGAGAACAAAACAGCCCCAGCATTTT.

The genes are TRBV19 and TRBJ2-5; D ambiguous. V dropped 5 bases and J dropped 5 bases, with 15 bases sitting between them. Germline values: CDR1 LNHDA, CDR2 SQIVND (reference sequence). The CDR3 runs to 14 residues. The chain's CDR3 is CASSSFSSRETQYF. In DNA form, the CDR3 reads TGTGCCAGTAGTTCCTTTTCCTCGCGGGAGACCCAGTACTTC.

The V and J genes are TRBV7-2 and TRBJ2-1; 9 bases map to TRBD2. This CDR3 comprises 14 residues. V shed 6 bases, J shed 7 bases, and the junction held 7 bases outside the gene matches. Germline V gene lookup returns CDR1 SGHTA and CDR2 FQGNSA. The CDR3 nucleotides are TGTGCCAGCAGGAGACTAGCGGCTTGGAATGAGCAGTTCTTC. The encoded protein is CASRRLAAWNEQFF.

This chain links TRBV12-3 or TRBV12-4 with TRBJ2-1; 7 bases align to TRBD2. V lost 6 bases to trimming and J lost 10 bases; unmatched junction nucleotides: 6. The CDR3 totals 12 residues. CDR3 sequence reads: CASSRGVAEQFF. DNA of the CDR3: TGTGCCAGCAGCCGGGGGGTAGCCGAGCAGTTCTTC.

This clone appeared a single time. The V call is TRBV4-2, the J call TRBJ2-1; 7 nucleotides agree with TRBD2. The CDR3 is made up of 14 amino acids. Germline V lookup: CDR1 LGHNA, CDR2 YNFKEQ. The J segment lost 2 bases and the V segment lost 4 bases, leaving 2 bases of the junction unmatched. The CDR3 coding sequence is TGTGCCAGCAGCCCAGGGACTACCTACAATGAGCAGTTCTTC. Protein sequence: CASSPGTTYNEQFF.

The genes are TRBV5-1 and TRBJ2-1; 9 bases match TRBD2. The germline CDR1 and CDR2 sequences are SGHRS and YFSETQ. This CDR3 has 13 amino acids. The J segment lost 4 bases and the V segment lost 6 bases, leaving 2 bases of the junction unmatched. The CDR3: CASIAGDYNEQFF. CDR3 DNA: TGCGCCAGCATAGCGGGGGATTACAATGAGCAGTTCTTC.

The chain employs TRBV6-5 and TRBJ1-3; TRBD1 aligns across 10 bases. The CDR3 sequence is 16 residues long. V lost 0 bases and J lost 6; bases outside the gene matches: 5. CDR1 MNHEY and CDR2 SVGAGI come from the germline V gene. The CDR3 is CASSYSSRQGANTIYF. The DNA of the CDR3 is TGTGCCAGCAGTTACTCATCCCGACAGGGGGCAAACACCATATATTTT.

The rearrangement uses TRBV11-1 and TRBJ1-1; tentative D call: TRBD1 (5 bases). The germline CDR1 and CDR2 sequences are SGHAT and FQDESV (reference sequence). This CDR3 is 13 amino acids long. Trimming shortened V by 3 bases and J by 6 bases, and 11 bases separated the two germline ends. CDR3 bases: TGTGCCAGCAGCTTTCACGGCAGGGCTGAAGCTTTCTTT. As protein: CASSFHGRAEAFF.

This clone came up a few times. The CDR3: CASSQSDGRRSPLHF. The DNA of the CDR3 is TGCGCCAGCAGCCAATCTGATGGCCGGAGGTCACCCCTCCACTTT. The rearrangement links TRBV5-1 to TRBJ1-6, with D hard to call. This CDR3 region has 15 residues. V was clipped by 4 bases and J by 10 bases, with 18 bases between them. The germline CDR1 and CDR2 sequences are SGHRS and YFSETQ.

The chain uses TRBV6-4 and TRBJ2-6; 10 nucleotides agree with TRBD1. The CDR3 has 16 residues. V lost 4 bases and J lost 2; bases outside the gene matches: 2. Per the germline V gene, CDR1 is MRHNA and CDR2 is SNTAGT. The CDR3 nucleotides are TGTGCCAGCAGTGCCGGGACAGGGGCTGGGGCCAACGTCCTGACTTTC. It codes for CASSAGTGAGANVLTF.

V is TRBV7-2 and J is TRBJ2-7; 9 bases are shared with TRBD1. Germline-derived CDR1 and CDR2 are SGHTA and FQGNSA. This CDR3 contains 14 residues. V dropped 5 bases and J dropped 12; count of bases not matched to a gene: 14. The CDR3 coding sequence is TGTGCCAGCAGCCCCTCCGGGACAGGGTTTGGGATGTACTTC. This encodes CASSPSGTGFGMYF.

V gene TRBV9 combines with J gene TRBJ2-7; D unresolved. CDR3 length equals 13 residues. Trimming cost V 0 bases and J 7 bases, with 11 bases left between them. The germline V gene has CDR1 SGDLS and CDR2 YYNGEE. Here the CDR3 reads CASSVASSGEQYF. The CDR3 coding sequence is TGTGCCAGCAGCGTAGCTTCATCCGGGGAGCAGTACTTC.

The chain is built from TRBV4-1 and TRBJ2-7; D possibly corresponds to TRBD1 (6 bases). This CDR3 has 13 amino acids. The V end lost 4 bases, the J end lost 2 bases, and 9 bases lay between the germline ends. The germline V gene encodes CDR1 MGHRA and CDR2 YSYEKL. CDR3 protein: CASSLPGAYEQYF. In DNA form, the CDR3 reads TGCGCCAGCAGCCTACCAGGGGCCTACGAGCAGTACTTC.

The chain uses TRBV5-5 and TRBJ1-1; 9 positions match TRBD1. Trimming took 0 bases from V and 6 from J; bases not matched to a gene: 3. Germline V gene data show CDR1 as SGHKS and CDR2 as YYEKEE (reference sequence). This CDR3 has 14 residues. CDR3 residues: CASSLEYRGPEAFF. CDR3 nucleotide sequence: TGTGCCAGCAGCTTGGAGTACAGGGGGCCTGAAGCTTTCTTT.

The chain joins TRBV19 to TRBJ2-7; 9 bases match TRBD1. The V gene's germline CDR1 is LNHDA and CDR2 SQIVND (reference sequence). The CDR3 has 14 residues. With V trimmed by 3 bases and J by 3 bases, 3 bases remained unmatched. The CDR3 nucleotides read TGTGCCAGTAGTATCGGGACAGGGTACTACGAGCAGTACTTC. The encoded protein is CASSIGTGYYEQYF.

This clone was picked up one time. The chain couples TRBV27 to TRBJ1-2, with a possible D match to TRBD1 (6 bases). V gave up 4 bases and J gave up 6 bases, with 15 bases separating them. The CDR3 totals 14 residues. The V gene's germline CDR1 is MNHEY and CDR2 SMNVEV (reference sequence). CDR3 residues: CASSWRRGGDGYTF. The CDR3 DNA reads TGTGCCAGCAGTTGGCGCAGGGGCGGAGATGGCTACACCTTC.

The J gene is TRBJ2-7, the V gene TRBV3-1 (or the pseudogene TRBV3-2), with D tentatively TRBD1 (5 bases). CDR1 and CDR2 (germline): LGHDT, YNNKEL (reference sequence). The CDR3 length is 16 residues. V was shortened by 2 bases and J by 7 bases, with 21 bases between the two germline ends. CDR3 sequence reads: CASSQHGGAAKGEQYF. The CDR3 nucleotides are TGTGCCAGCAGCCAACATGGTGGGGCAGCCAAGGGGGAGCAGTACTTC.

The chain links TRBV28 to TRBJ2-7; possibly TRBD1 for D (6 bases). The CDR3 is made up of 14 amino acids. The V end lost 7 bases, the J end lost 3 bases, and 16 bases lay between the germline ends. Germline lookup yields CDR1 MDHEN and CDR2 SYDVKM. The DNA for the CDR3 is TGTGCCAGCAATACCAGGACAGACGTCTACGAGCAGTACTTC. Translating it yields CASNTRTDVYEQYF.

The chain recombines TRBV4-1 with TRBJ1-2, with unresolved D. Germline V gene data show CDR1 as MGHRA and CDR2 as YSYEKL. This CDR3 region has 15 residues. V was trimmed by 4 bases and J by 2 bases, leaving 14 bases between them. In nucleotides, the CDR3 is TGCGCCAGCAGCCCAGATCCGGGAGTAAACTATGGCTACACCTTC. Translated, it gives CASSPDPGVNYGYTF.

This clone was seen more than once but under ten times. The rearrangement links TRBV29-1 to TRBJ2-3; perhaps TRBD1 as D (7 bases). Trimming stripped 5 bases from V and 0 bases from J, with 12 bases between. The CDR3 loop spans 14 amino acids. CDR1 and CDR2 (germline): SQVTM, ANQGSEA. The CDR3 loop reads CSVTAGQSTDTQYF. Written as DNA, the CDR3 is TGCAGCGTTACGGCGGGACAGAGCACAGATACGCAGTATTTT.

V is TRBV14 and J is TRBJ1-2, with TRBD1 identical over 7 bases. V was clipped by 3 bases and J by 4 bases; unmatched bases: 2. CDR1 is SGHDN and CDR2 is FVKESK in the germline V gene. The CDR3 has 13 amino acids. This chain's CDR3 is CASSQRTGYGYTF. The CDR3 DNA reads TGTGCCAGCAGCCAGAGGACAGGCTATGGCTACACCTTC.

This clone was seen a handful of times. The gene calls are TRBV28 and TRBJ1-4; the D gene is possibly TRBD1 (6 bases). CDR3 length: 15 amino acids. Trimming stripped 4 bases from V and 6 bases from J, with 15 bases between. Germline assignment: CDR1 MDHEN and CDR2 SYDVKM. The CDR3 sequence: CASSSSTGVHEKLFF. The CDR3 nucleotides are TGTGCCAGCAGTTCCTCGACAGGTGTTCATGAAAAACTGTTTTTT.